This T cell receptor (beta chain) was documented in a study of OX40 agonist ivuxolimab in advanced cancers. Study outcomes and limitations: Low normalized T-cell clonal expansion was also seen in some nonresponders. CD4+ T cells averaged fewer expanded clones than CD8+ T cells.

V lost 1 base and J lost 5; bases outside the gene matches: 14. The CDR3 extends over 19 amino acids. The germline gives CDR1 SGHAT, CDR2 FQNNGV. Of note for this clone: Its antigen is not identified.

Profiled with immunoSEQ multiplex PCR; TCRdb holds only in-frame clones, not every one. The sample holds about 31,000 clones, less than 90% seen once. The material sequenced was CD4+ or CD8+ T cells sorted from blood, taken in a trial of the OX40 agonist ivuxolimab. J is TRBJ2-2 and V is TRBV11-2, with 9 bases fitting TRBD2. This sequence was found in an adult with an advanced solid tumor such as melanoma, head and neck, liver or kidney cancer. CDR3 sequence reads: CASSLVTREGSKATGELFF. The CDR3 DNA reads as TGTGCCAGCAGCTTAGTCACGCGGGAGGGCAGTAAGGCTACCGGGGAGCTGTTTTTT. The full variable domain, its missing parts supplied by reference TRBV11-2 and TRBJ2-2, is EAGVAQSPRYKIIEKRQSVAFWCNPISGHATLYWYQQILGQGPKLLIQFQNNGVVDDSQLPKDRFSAERLKGVDSTLKIQPAKLEDSAVYLCASSLVTREGSKATGELFFGEGSRLTVL.